The next 14 T cell receptor beta chains were all read from a single sample in a study of cytomegalovirus exposure and HLA in healthy donors (dated by TCRdb to 2016 to 2017). The library was prepared using the immunoSEQ multiplex PCR assay. TCRdb re-hosts the immuneACCESS table, in-frame sequences only. Its copies lack some clones; in the studies checked, an unresolved V gene accounts for under half of them, and the cause for the rest is not known. A total of over 150,000 clones appear in this sample, around 83% of them only once. The ten largest make up roughly 2.1% of the sample. The sequenced sample was PBMCs. The receptors originated from a human donor in good health.

The chain is built from TRBV5-6 and TRBJ1-3; 8 nucleotides align to TRBD1. After removal of 4 bases from V and 0 bases from J, the junction contained 6 bases not matched to a gene. Germline V gives CDR1 SGHDT, CDR2 YYEEEE. CDR3 length: 16 residues. This CDR3 reads CASSLGTGASGNTIYF. CDR3 nucleotides: TGTGCCAGCAGCCTCGGGACAGGCGCCTCTGGAAACACCATATATTTT.

This sequence joins TRBV5-6 and TRBJ1-5; 10 bases fit TRBD1. This CDR3 region has 15 residues. The V gene end was trimmed by 4 bases and the J gene end by 6 bases; junction bases not matched to a gene: 7. In germline, CDR1 is SGHDT, CDR2 YYEEEE. CDR3: CASSSRDRGSQPQHF. Written as DNA, the CDR3 is TGTGCCAGCAGCAGCCGGGACAGGGGTTCTCAGCCCCAGCATTTT.

The chain is built from TRBV5-4 and TRBJ1-6, with D uncertain. The ends were cut back, 0 bases at V and 0 bases at J, with 7 bases in the middle. The CDR3 consists of 16 residues. The V gene's germline CDR1 is SGHNT and CDR2 YYREEE (reference sequence). The DNA of the CDR3 is TGTGCCAGCAGCTTGGACACGGGCTCCTATAATTCACCCCTCCACTTT. This gives the protein CASSLDTGSYNSPLHF.

This clone was recorded a few times. The chain joins TRBV28 to TRBJ2-1; no definite D call. The germline CDR1 and CDR2 sequences are MDHEN and SYDVKM. The CDR3 has 13 amino acids. Trimming pared 3 bases from V and 4 bases from J, leaving 7 bases between. The CDR3: CASSFGVYNEQFF. DNA of the CDR3: TGTGCCAGCAGTTTCGGTGTTTACAATGAGCAGTTCTTC.

The chain joins TRBV4-1 to TRBJ2-7; 14 nucleotides line up with TRBD2. Trimming removed 0 bases from V and 5 bases from J; junction bases left unmatched: 6. The CDR3 has 17 amino acids. CDR1 MGHRA and CDR2 YSYEKL come from the germline V gene. In DNA form, the CDR3 reads TGCGCCAGCAGCCAAGACCGACTGGGACTAGCGGGAGACGAGCAGTACTTC. This gives the protein CASSQDRLGLAGDEQYF.

This chain joins TRBV19 and TRBJ1-2, with 7 bases matching TRBD1. The J segment lost 8 bases and the V segment lost 7 bases, leaving 10 bases of the junction unmatched. Per the germline V gene, CDR1 is LNHDA and CDR2 is SQIVND (reference sequence). This CDR3 comprises 13 residues. CDR3 sequence reads: CASTSTGLRGYTF. The CDR3 DNA sequence: TGTGCCAGTACCTCGACAGGGTTAAGGGGCTACACCTTC. The full variable domain, with the rest looked up from reference TRBV19 and TRBJ1-2, is DGGITQSPKYLFRKEGQNVTLSCEQNLNHDAMYWYRQDPGQGLRLIYYSQIVNDFQKGDIAEGYSVSREKKESFPLTVTSAQKNPTAFYLCASTSTGLRGYTFGSGTRLTVV.

The rearrangement uses TRBV4-2 and TRBJ1-1; D unclear. The CDR3 runs to 16 residues. The ends were cut back, 1 base at V and 4 bases at J, with 16 bases in the middle. Germline loops: CDR1 LGHNA, CDR2 YNFKEQ. The CDR3 is CASSQVLPGSRTEAFF. The CDR3, as DNA: TGTGCCAGCAGCCAAGTATTGCCGGGATCACGCACTGAAGCTTTCTTT.

The V call is TRBV6-5, the J call TRBJ1-4; 11 bases match TRBD1. V shed 4 bases, J shed 8 bases, and the junction held 9 bases outside the gene matches. The V gene's germline CDR1 is MNHEY and CDR2 SVGAGI. The length of the CDR3 is 16 residues. CDR3 sequence (DNA): TGTGCCAGCAGTTCTCACCCGGACAGGGGGCAAGAAAAACTGTTTTTT. It encodes CASSSHPDRGQEKLFF.

The chain combines TRBV5-4 with TRBJ2-5, with TRBD2 identical over 8 bases. From germline, CDR1 is SGHNT and CDR2 YYREEE (reference sequence). V gave up 1 base and J gave up 9 bases; unmatched junction bases: 8. CDR3 size: 14 residues. The CDR3 protein is CASSLRTSTESQYF. CDR3 bases: TGTGCCAGCAGCTTGCGGACTAGCACGGAGTCCCAGTACTTC.

This clone was seen a single time. The chain carries TRBV7-8 and TRBJ2-7, with D tentatively TRBD2 (6 bases). Trimming pared 6 bases from V and 2 bases from J, leaving 17 bases between. The CDR3 covers 15 residues. The germline gives CDR1 SGHVS, CDR2 FQNEAQ. The CDR3: CASSFDGGSPYEQYF. In DNA form, the CDR3 reads TGTGCCAGCAGTTTTGACGGGGGTTCACCCTACGAGCAGTACTTC.

The CDR3 here is CASSLTGRTGELFF. CDR3 bases: TGTGCCAGCAGCTTGACAGGGCGTACCGGGGAGCTGTTTTTT. The rearrangement links TRBV11-2 to TRBJ2-2; 7 nucleotides align to TRBD1. Trimming at V came to 3 bases and at J to 5 bases, leaving 3 bases not matched to a gene. Germline lookup yields CDR1 SGHAT and CDR2 FQNNGV. This CDR3 spans 14 amino acids.

CDR3 in DNA: TGTGCCAGCAGCTTAAGTGTCGTTAGCGGGAGTAGTCTCTACAATGAGCAGTTCTTC. The encoded protein is CASSLSVVSGSSLYNEQFF. This sequence joins TRBV7-6 and TRBJ2-1, with 9 positions matching TRBD2. The germline V gene encodes CDR1 SGHVS and CDR2 FNYEAQ. The CDR3 is 19 residues long. V dropped 2 bases and J dropped 3; count of bases not matched to a gene: 14.

This sequence joins TRBV30 and TRBJ1-1, with TRBD1 matching 10 bases. The V and J ends lost 5 bases and 3 bases, in that order; junction bases with no gene match: 0. Germline V gene lookup returns CDR1 GTSNPN and CDR2 SVGIG (reference sequence). This CDR3 is built from 12 residues. This chain's CDR3 is CAWDRGHTEAFF. The CDR3 DNA is TGTGCCTGGGACAGGGGGCACACTGAAGCTTTCTTT.

This sequence joins TRBV29-1 and TRBJ2-2; 9 bases fit TRBD2. This CDR3 contains 14 residues. Germline V gene lookup returns CDR1 SQVTM and CDR2 ANQGSEA. Written as DNA, the CDR3 is TGCAGTGCGGGAGGGCCTTTGAACACCGGGGAGCTGTTTTTT. It yields the protein CSAGGPLNTGELFF.